The following is a T cell receptor (beta chain) sequence with its context. Its antigen is undetermined. Clones were read by immunoSEQ multiplex PCR, and TCRdb kept only the in-frame ones, dropping some. The sample has about 56,000 clones, around 90% seen once. This entry belongs to a study of cytomegalovirus exposure and HLA in healthy donors. Study-wide points: The study found most TCR sequences rare, yet found some public TCRs in many donors. Reportedly, diagnosis of cytomegalovirus status by the classifier showed high specificity and sensitivity. The tendency of first-cohort TCR clusters to co-occur in the 110 or so validation repertoires emerged from a later analysis.

This receptor was obtained from a man aged 18-30 years in good health and CMV-seronegative. The sample consisted of PBMCs.

The CDR3 sequence is CASSAVGGNYGYTF. CDR3 nucleotides: TGTGCCAGCAGCGCCGTGGGGGGAAACTATGGCTACACCTTC. J is TRBJ1-2 and V is TRBV9; D might be TRBD1 (5 bases). The germline CDR1 and CDR2 sequences are SGDLS and YYNGEE. The V end lost 3 bases, the J end lost 2 bases, and 11 bases lay between the germline ends. This CDR3 contains 14 residues.